The 8 T cell receptor beta chains reported below all come from one sample, sequenced in a study of shared clonotypes between healthy human individuals. Clones were read by immunoSEQ multiplex PCR, and TCRdb kept only the in-frame ones, dropping some. The sample contains around 700,000 clones, 73% of which appear only once. The source material was memory CD4+ T cells sorted from blood. Subset meaning: CD45RA-negative fraction. These receptors all stem from a woman aged 25 to 39 in good health.

The chain employs TRBV28 and TRBJ2-5, with 15 bases that match TRBD2. Trimming took 10 bases from V and 5 from J; bases not matched to a gene: 5. CDR1 and CDR2 from the germline V gene are MDHEN and SYDVKM. CDR3 length equals 14 residues. The CDR3, as DNA: TGTGCCACGCGGACTAGCGGGAGGGGGGAGACCCAGTACTTC. It specifies CATRTSGRGETQYF. The variable domain in full, with the rest retrieved from reference TRBV28 and TRBJ2-5, is DVKVTQSSRYLVKRTGEKVFLECVQDMDHENMFWYRQDPGLGLRLIYFSYDVKMKEKGDIPEGYSVSREKKERFSLILESASTNQTSMYLCATRTSGRGETQYFGPGTRLLVL.

This clone was counted a few times. The chain is built from TRBV6-1 and TRBJ2-7, with D possibly TRBD1 on 7 matching bases. V dropped 10 bases and J dropped 1 base, with 11 bases sitting between them. The CDR3 has 12 residues. Germline V gene sequence: CDR1 MNHNS, CDR2 SASEGT. In DNA, the CDR3 is TGTGCCACCAGGGGGGAGTCCTACGAGCAGTACTTC. Translating it yields CATRGESYEQYF.

The gene calls are TRBV28 and TRBJ2-1, with 10 bases fitting TRBD2. The germline V gene encodes CDR1 MDHEN and CDR2 SYDVKM. J was trimmed by 3 bases and V by 6 bases; bases with no gene match: 5. CDR3 length equals 15 residues. The CDR3 DNA reads as TGTGCCAGCAGGATCTCTAGCGGGAGCTACAATGAGCAGTTCTTC. Its translation: CASRISSGSYNEQFF.

The rearrangement uses TRBV19 and TRBJ2-3; TRBD2 matches 11 bases. Germline CDR1 is LNHDA and CDR2 is SQIVND (reference sequence). V was pared by 5 bases and J by 2 bases, with 3 bases of the junction left unmatched. The CDR3 is made up of 15 amino acids. The CDR3 nucleotides are TGTGCCAGTAGTGTGACTAGCGGGGACACAGATACGCAGTATTTT. Translation: CASSVTSGDTDTQYF.

The chain employs TRBV2 and TRBJ2-5; D is undetermined. The germline V and J ends were trimmed by 1 base and 5 bases, with 5 bases remaining between them. Germline lookup yields CDR1 SNHLY and CDR2 FYNNEI. This CDR3 is 12 amino acids long. In nucleotides, the CDR3 is TGTGCCAGCAGTGAAGGCCGGGAGACCCAGTACTTC. This gives the protein CASSEGRETQYF.

The V and J genes are TRBV5-4 and TRBJ2-5; D is unclear. From germline, CDR1 is SGHNT and CDR2 YYREEE (reference sequence). This CDR3 has 12 amino acids. The V end lost 7 bases, the J end lost 1 base, and 8 bases lay between the germline ends. The CDR3 loop reads CASHVLQETQYF. Here the CDR3 DNA reads TGTGCCAGCCATGTCCTCCAAGAGACCCAGTACTTC.

This clone was observed a few times. The rearrangement links TRBV6-6 to TRBJ2-7; 11 bases are shared with TRBD2. Unmatched junction bases numbered 4, after V lost 0 bases and J lost 6 bases. This CDR3 spans 15 amino acids. Germline V gene sequence: CDR1 MNHNY, CDR2 SVGAGI (reference sequence). CDR3 region: CASSYSASGGLEQYF. In nucleotides, the CDR3 is TGTGCCAGCAGTTACTCGGCTAGCGGGGGGCTCGAGCAGTACTTC.

The chain employs TRBV5-1 and TRBJ2-7; TRBD2 matches 11 bases. Germline V gene lookup returns CDR1 SGHRS and CDR2 YFSETQ. With 4 bases clipped from V and 5 bases from J, the junction kept 5 bases outside the gene matches. The CDR3 length is 14 residues. The CDR3 reads CASSPATSGNEQYF. CDR3 nucleotide sequence: TGCGCCAGCAGCCCCGCGACTAGCGGGAACGAGCAGTACTTC.